The clone carrying this T cell receptor beta chain was counted between two and nine times. Its antigen is undetermined. Per germline, CDR1 MGHRA and CDR2 YSYEKL. V dropped 1 base and J dropped 2 bases, with 13 bases sitting between them. The CDR3 is made up of 16 amino acids. The data were obtained in a study of beta chain features in type 1 diabetes. Study-level findings and limits: A PCR bias possibly favoring shorter templates would apply equally to patients and controls. Patients' naive, central memory and Treg TCRB repertoires seemed closer to one another than those of healthy donors. A pattern of fewer insertions and more deletions at VDJ junctions was seen in type 1 diabetes patients. Moderate yet significant TCRB CDR3 shortening was seen in Type 1 diabetes patients in all four CD4+ subsets.

Every isolated RNA sample was fully reverse transcribed, so sequencing captured expressed TCRB transcripts. Profiling relied on immunoSEQ multiplex PCR, and the TCRdb table lists in-frame clones only, not all of them. The data contain hundreds of thousands of clones, approximately 30% of them seen just once; the ten biggest clones take up about 0.065%. The TCR originated in a man between 18 and 35 years old in good health. The chain combines TRBV4-1 with TRBJ2-3; D is unresolved. The specimen was naive CD4+ T cells from blood. The CDR3 sequence is CASSQVIPGYTDTQYF. The CDR3 DNA follows: TGCGCCAGCAGCCAAGTTATTCCAGGTTACACAGATACGCAGTATTTT.